This T cell receptor (beta chain) was profiled in a study of blood T cell repertoires in COVID-19. Study summary: PBMCs, B-cell-depleted T cells, or T cells were the source of the cDNA or gDNA that made up the material.

Membership in each cohort depended on participant-reported clinical history. Recovery among Cohort 3 donors was established by two negative PCRs, clearance, or symptom resolution. The CDR3 consists of 13 residues. Deletions cut 6 bases from V and 5 bases from J, with 13 bases between. Germline V gene lookup returns CDR1 SEHNR and CDR2 FQNEAQ (reference sequence). In the study's own analysis: The assay estimated nucleated cells by amplifying reference gene primers. Data came from immunoSEQ multiplex PCR; TCRdb stores just in-frame clones and leaves some out. V and J calls and clone size follow that table, whereas D and trimming were derived from the DNA. The data hold approximately 440,000 clones, with roughly 91% observed a single time.

The receptor comes from a man aged 18 to 30 who had recovered from COVID-19. The sequenced material came from PBMCs or T cells enriched from blood (not recorded which). V is TRBV7-9 and J is TRBJ2-5; the D is unclear. The CDR3, as DNA: TGTGCCAGCAGTACCTTAGTCTATGAGACCCAGTACTTC. Amino acids: CASSTLVYETQYF.